These T cell receptor beta chains were read from a single sample in a study of T cell responses to AZD1222 COVID-19 vaccine. Sequenced by immunoSEQ multiplex PCR; TCRdb stores in-frame clones only, minus some. The data show more than 100,000 clones, roughly 93% seen once. The sample consisted of peripheral blood, taken on day 0 of AZD1222 vaccination. The receptors were gathered from an adult in good health. The CDR3 runs from the conserved cysteine through the conserved F or W. D genes are given only for firm matches. Part of the rows lack a size; the others show once, few, many or a class for expanded clones.

clone size | D gene | CDR3 length | J gene | V gene | CDR3 DNA | CDR3 protein
- | - | 14 | TRBJ2-1 | TRBV3-1/TRBV3-2 | TGTGCCAGCAGCCAAGTCATCGGAAACAATGAGCAGTTCTTC | CASSQVIGNNEQFF
- | TRBD2 | 16 | TRBJ2-1 | TRBV30 | TGTGCCTGCCCCCTTAAAGGAGCGGGGTTCTACAATGAGCAGTTCTTC | CACPLKGAGFYNEQFF
- | - | 16 | TRBJ1-4 | TRBV28 | TGTGCCAGCAGTTTCCGGCCCGGGACGGGAAATGAAAAACTGTTTTTT | CASSFRPGTGNEKLFF
- | - | 17 | TRBJ1-3 | TRBV7-9 | TGTGCCAGCAGACCGGCCCGGGACGGGGGCTCTGGAAACACCATATATTTT | CASRPARDGGSGNTIYF
- | - | 14 | TRBJ1-1 | TRBV5-1 | TGCGCCAGCAGCCGGCAGGGTTTGAACACTGAAGCTTTCTTT | CASSRQGLNTEAFF
- | - | 14 | TRBJ2-1 | TRBV10-1 | TGCGCCAGCAGCGGGACATCGCTCTACAATGAGCAGTTCTTC | CASSGTSLYNEQFF
- | - | 11 | TRBJ2-1 | TRBV11-2 | TGTGCCAGCCTAACCTACAATGAGCAGTTCTTC | CASLTYNEQFF
- | - | 16 | TRBJ2-3 | TRBV4-3 | TGCGCCAGCAGCCAAGAGAGAGGACTCCCCACAGATACGCAGTATTTT | CASSQERGLPTDTQYF
once | - | 15 | TRBJ2-1 | TRBV24-1 | TGTGCCACCAGTGATTATAGCGGTGCCGGCAGTGAGCAGTTCTTC | CATSDYSGAGSEQFF
- | - | 15 | TRBJ1-2 | TRBV4-3 | TGCGCCAGCAGCCACATCATGCGGGGGAAGAATGGCTACACCTTC | CASSHIMRGKNGYTF
- | TRBD1 | 16 | TRBJ1-4 | TRBV29-1 | TGCAGCGTCCGTTCCCCCCAGGGACAGGCTAATGAAAAACTGTTTTTT | CSVRSPQGQANEKLFF
- | TRBD1 | 15 | TRBJ1-2 | TRBV6-5 | TGTGCCAGCAGCTCCCACAGGGGAGAAAACTATGGCTACACCTTC | CASSSHRGENYGYTF
- | - | 14 | TRBJ2-7 | TRBV5-1 | TGCGCCAGCAGCTTGGCGTTCAGTTCCTACGAGCAGTACTTC | CASSLAFSSYEQYF
- | - | 13 | TRBJ1-2 | TRBV6-1 | TGTGCCAGCAGTGAAGGAGCAGTCTATGGCTACACCTTC | CASSEGAVYGYTF
- | TRBD1 | 15 | TRBJ2-7 | TRBV15 | TGTGCCACCAGCCTCGGACAGGGGCTCCCCTACGAGCAGTACTTC | CATSLGQGLPYEQYF
- | TRBD1 | 15 | TRBJ1-2 | TRBV3-1/TRBV3-2 | TGTGCCAGCAGCCCTAAGGACAGGGGGCACTATGGCTACACCTTC | CASSPKDRGHYGYTF
- | - | 13 | TRBJ2-7 | TRBV4-2 | TGTGCCAGCAGCCAAGAAACGCGGGGCGAGCAGTACTTC | CASSQETRGEQYF